This T cell receptor beta chain was sequenced in a study of resident and recirculating memory T cells in vitiligo. Findings and caveats of the study: No single dominant TCR clone appeared; lesion clonality varied. Non-conserved TCRs across sites and patients suggested distinct clones per lesion.

Patients had to be free of confetti depigmentation, indicating active vitiligo. Patients had received no treatment within the previous three months. Here immunoSEQ multiplex PCR was the method, and the copy in TCRdb shows in-frame clones only, minus some. The repertoire holds fewer than 85,000 clones, with around 92% as singletons. This clone came up once. Antigen: not known. Input material: blood. The origin of this receptor is a male donor with vitiligo.

The chain's CDR3 is CASSPRLEAKNIQYF. DNA for the CDR3: TGTGCCAGCAGCCCAAGACTAGAAGCCAAAAACATTCAGTACTTC. The chain links TRBV11-2 to TRBJ2-4, with D perhaps TRBD2 (6 bases). With 5 bases removed from V and 0 bases from J, the gap between germline ends came to 11 bases. CDR1 and CDR2 (germline): SGHAT, FQNNGV. The CDR3 consists of 15 residues. The full variable domain, its missing parts supplied by reference TRBV11-2 and TRBJ2-4, is EAGVAQSPRYKIIEKRQSVAFWCNPISGHATLYWYQQILGQGPKLLIQFQNNGVVDDSQLPKDRFSAERLKGVDSTLKIQPAKLEDSAVYLCASSPRLEAKNIQYFGAGTRLSVL.